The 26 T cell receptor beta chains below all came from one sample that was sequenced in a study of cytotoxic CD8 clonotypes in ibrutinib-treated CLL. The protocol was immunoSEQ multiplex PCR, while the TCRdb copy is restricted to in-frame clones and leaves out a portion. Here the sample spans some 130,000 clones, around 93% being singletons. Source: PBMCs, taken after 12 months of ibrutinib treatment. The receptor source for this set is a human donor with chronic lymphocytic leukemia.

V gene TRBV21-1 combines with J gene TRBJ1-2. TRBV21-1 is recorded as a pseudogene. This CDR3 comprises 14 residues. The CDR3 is CASSKESRPYGYTF. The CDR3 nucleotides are TGTGCCAGCAGCAAAGAGAGTCGGCCCTATGGCTACACCTTC.

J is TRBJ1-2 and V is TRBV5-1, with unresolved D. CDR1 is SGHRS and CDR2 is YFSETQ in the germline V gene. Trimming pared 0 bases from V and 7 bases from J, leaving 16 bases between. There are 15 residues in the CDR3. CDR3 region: CASSLANRAASGYTF. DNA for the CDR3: TGCGCCAGCAGCTTGGCCAATAGAGCCGCTAGTGGCTACACCTTC.

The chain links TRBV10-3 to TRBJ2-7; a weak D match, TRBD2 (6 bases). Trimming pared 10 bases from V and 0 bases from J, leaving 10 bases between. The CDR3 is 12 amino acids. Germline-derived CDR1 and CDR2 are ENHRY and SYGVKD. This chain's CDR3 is CATRGSSYEQYF. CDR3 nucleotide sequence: TGTGCCACCCGGGGGAGCTCCTACGAGCAGTACTTC.

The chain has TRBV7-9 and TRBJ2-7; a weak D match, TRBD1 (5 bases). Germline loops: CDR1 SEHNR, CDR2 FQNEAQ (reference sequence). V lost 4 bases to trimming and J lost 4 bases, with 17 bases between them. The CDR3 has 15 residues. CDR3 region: CASSSDHRSVYEQYF. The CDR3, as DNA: TGTGCCAGCAGCTCCGACCACAGGTCGGTTTACGAGCAGTACTTC. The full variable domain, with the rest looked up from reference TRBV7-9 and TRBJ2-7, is DTGVSQNPRHKITKRGQNVTFRCDPISEHNRLYWYRQTLGQGPEFLTYFQNEAQLEKSRLLSDRFSAERPKGSFSTLEIQRTEQGDSAMYLCASSSDHRSVYEQYFGPGTRLTVT.

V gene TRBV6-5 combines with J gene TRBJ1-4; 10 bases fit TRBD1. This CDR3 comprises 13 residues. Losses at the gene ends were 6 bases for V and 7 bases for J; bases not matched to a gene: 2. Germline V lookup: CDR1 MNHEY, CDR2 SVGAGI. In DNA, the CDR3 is TGTGCCAGCAGCCGGACAGGGGGTGAAAAACTGTTTTTT. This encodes CASSRTGGEKLFF.

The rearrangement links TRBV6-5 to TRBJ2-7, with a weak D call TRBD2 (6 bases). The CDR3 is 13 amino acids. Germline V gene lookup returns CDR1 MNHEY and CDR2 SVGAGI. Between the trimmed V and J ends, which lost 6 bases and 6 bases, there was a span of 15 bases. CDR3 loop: CASSPWEVGEQYF. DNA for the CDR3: TGTGCCAGCAGCCCTTGGGAGGTCGGCGAGCAGTACTTC.

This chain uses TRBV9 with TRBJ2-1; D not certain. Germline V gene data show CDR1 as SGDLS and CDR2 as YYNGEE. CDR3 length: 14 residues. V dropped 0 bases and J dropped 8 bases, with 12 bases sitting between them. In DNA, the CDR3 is TGTGCCAGCAGCGTAGAGCCAGGCTCCCATGAGCAGTTCTTC. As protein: CASSVEPGSHEQFF.

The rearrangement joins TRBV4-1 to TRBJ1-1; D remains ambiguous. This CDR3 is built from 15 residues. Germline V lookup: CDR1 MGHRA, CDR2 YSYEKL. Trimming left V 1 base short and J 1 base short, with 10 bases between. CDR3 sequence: CASSQVGEGNTEAFF. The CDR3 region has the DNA TGCGCCAGCAGCCAAGTTGGGGAAGGGAACACTGAAGCTTTCTTT.

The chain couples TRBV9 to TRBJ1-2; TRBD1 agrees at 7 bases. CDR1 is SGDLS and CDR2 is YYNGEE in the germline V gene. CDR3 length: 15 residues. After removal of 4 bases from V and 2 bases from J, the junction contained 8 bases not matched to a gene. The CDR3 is CASSPWDSQNYGYTF. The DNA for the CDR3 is TGTGCCAGCAGCCCTTGGGACAGCCAGAACTATGGCTACACCTTC. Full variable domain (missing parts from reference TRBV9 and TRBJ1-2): DSGVTQTPKHLITATGQRVTLRCSPRSGDLSVYWYQQSLDQGLQFLIQYYNGEERAKGNILERFSAQQFPDLHSELNLSSLELGDSALYFCASSPWDSQNYGYTFGSGTRLTVV.

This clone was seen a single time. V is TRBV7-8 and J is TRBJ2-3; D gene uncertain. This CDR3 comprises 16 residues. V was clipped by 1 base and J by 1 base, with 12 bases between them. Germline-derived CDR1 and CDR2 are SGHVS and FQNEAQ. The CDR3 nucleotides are TGTGCCAGCAGCTTAGATTTAGCCCCAGGCACAGATACGCAGTATTTT. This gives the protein CASSLDLAPGTDTQYF.

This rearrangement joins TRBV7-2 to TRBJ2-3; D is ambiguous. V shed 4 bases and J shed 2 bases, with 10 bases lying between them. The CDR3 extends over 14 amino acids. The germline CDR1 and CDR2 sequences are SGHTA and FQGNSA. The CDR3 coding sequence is TGTGCCAGCAGCTATGGGCTAAACACAGATACGCAGTATTTT. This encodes CASSYGLNTDTQYF.

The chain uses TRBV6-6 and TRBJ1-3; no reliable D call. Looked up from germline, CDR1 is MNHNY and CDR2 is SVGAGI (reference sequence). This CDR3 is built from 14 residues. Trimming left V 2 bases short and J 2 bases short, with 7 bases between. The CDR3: CASSYDRAGNTIYF. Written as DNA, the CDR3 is TGTGCCAGCAGTTACGATAGGGCTGGAAACACCATATATTTT.

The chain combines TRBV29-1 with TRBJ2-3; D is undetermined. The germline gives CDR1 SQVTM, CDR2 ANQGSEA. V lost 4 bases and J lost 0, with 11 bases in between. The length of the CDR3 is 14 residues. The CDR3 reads CSVGAAVSTDTQYF. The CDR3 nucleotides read TGCAGCGTTGGCGCGGCGGTAAGCACAGATACGCAGTATTTT.

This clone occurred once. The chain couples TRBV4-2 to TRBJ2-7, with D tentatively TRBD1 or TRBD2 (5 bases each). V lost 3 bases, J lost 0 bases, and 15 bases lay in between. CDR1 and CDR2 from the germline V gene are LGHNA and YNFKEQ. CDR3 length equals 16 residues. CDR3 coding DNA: TGTGCCAGCAGCCACCCGGGACGGGTAAGCTCCTACGAGCAGTACTTC. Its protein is CASSHPGRVSSYEQYF.

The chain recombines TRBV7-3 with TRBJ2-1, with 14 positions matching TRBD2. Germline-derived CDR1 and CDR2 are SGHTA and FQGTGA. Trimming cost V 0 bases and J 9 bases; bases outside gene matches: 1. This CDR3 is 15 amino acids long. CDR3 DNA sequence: TGTGCCAGCAGCTTAACGACTAGCGGGAGGGGTGAGCAGTTCTTC. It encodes CASSLTTSGRGEQFF.

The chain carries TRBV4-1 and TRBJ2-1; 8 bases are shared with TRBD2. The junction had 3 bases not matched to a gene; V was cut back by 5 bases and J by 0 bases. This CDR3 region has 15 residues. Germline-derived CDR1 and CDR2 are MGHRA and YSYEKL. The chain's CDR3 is CASSVSGSSYNEQFF. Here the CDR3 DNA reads TGCGCCAGCAGCGTAAGCGGGAGCTCCTACAATGAGCAGTTCTTC.

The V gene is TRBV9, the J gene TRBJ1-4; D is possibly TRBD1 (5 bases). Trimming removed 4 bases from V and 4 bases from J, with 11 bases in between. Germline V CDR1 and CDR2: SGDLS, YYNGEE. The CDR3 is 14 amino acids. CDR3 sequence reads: CASSPQVNNEKLFF. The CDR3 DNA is TGTGCCAGCAGCCCACAGGTTAATAATGAAAAACTGTTTTTT.

The CDR3 region is CASRSYTNQPQHF. CDR3 sequence (DNA): TGTGCCAGCAGATCCTATACCAATCAGCCCCAGCATTTT. The rearrangement joins TRBV28 to TRBJ1-5; no firm D call. The germline gives CDR1 MDHEN, CDR2 SYDVKM. This CDR3 spans 13 amino acids. V lost 6 bases and J 3 bases, leaving 9 bases between the germline ends.

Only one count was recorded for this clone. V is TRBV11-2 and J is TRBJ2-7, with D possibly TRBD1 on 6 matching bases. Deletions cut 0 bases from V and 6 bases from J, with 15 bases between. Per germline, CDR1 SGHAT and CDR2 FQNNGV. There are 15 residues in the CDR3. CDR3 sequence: CASSLDPQGMGEQYF. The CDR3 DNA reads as TGTGCCAGCAGCTTAGACCCACAGGGAATGGGCGAGCAGTACTTC.

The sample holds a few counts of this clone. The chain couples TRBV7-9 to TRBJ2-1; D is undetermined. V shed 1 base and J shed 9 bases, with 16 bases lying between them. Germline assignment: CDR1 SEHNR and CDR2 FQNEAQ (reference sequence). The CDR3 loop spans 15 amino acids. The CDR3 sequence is CASSLGLYSRLEQFF. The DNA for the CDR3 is TGTGCCAGCAGCTTAGGGTTGTACTCGCGACTTGAGCAGTTCTTC.

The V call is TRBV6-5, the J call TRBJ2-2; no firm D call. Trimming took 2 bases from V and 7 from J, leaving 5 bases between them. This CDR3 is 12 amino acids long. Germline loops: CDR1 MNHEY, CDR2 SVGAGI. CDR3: CASSYGGGELFF. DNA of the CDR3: TGTGCCAGCAGTTACGGCGGCGGGGAGCTGTTTTTT.

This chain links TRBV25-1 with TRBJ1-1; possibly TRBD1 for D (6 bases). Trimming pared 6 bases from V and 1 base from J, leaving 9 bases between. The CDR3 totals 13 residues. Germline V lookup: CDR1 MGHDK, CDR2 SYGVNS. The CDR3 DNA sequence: TGTGCCAGCAGACCGACAGGGAACACTGAAGCTTTCTTT. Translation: CASRPTGNTEAFF. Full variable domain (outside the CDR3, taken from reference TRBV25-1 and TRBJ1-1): EADIYQTPRYLVIGTGKKITLECSQTMGHDKMYWYQQDPGMELHLIHYSYGVNSTEKGDLSSESTVSRIRTEHFPLTLESARPSHTSQYLCASRPTGNTEAFFGQGTRLTVV.

The CDR3 spells CASSPEDRREQYF. CDR3 bases: TGTGCCAGCTCACCCGAGGACAGACGCGAGCAGTACTTC. The chain has TRBV18 and TRBJ2-7; possibly TRBD1 for D (6 bases). Germline V gene sequence: CDR1 KGHSH, CDR2 LQKENI. The CDR3 covers 13 residues. V was cut by 3 bases and J by 6 bases, with 12 bases left in between.

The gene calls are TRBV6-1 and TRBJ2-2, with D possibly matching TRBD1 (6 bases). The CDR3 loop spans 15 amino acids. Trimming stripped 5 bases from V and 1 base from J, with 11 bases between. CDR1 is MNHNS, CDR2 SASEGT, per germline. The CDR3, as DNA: TGTGCCAGCAGTTCAAAGACAGGGAACACCGGGGAGCTGTTTTTT. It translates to CASSSKTGNTGELFF.

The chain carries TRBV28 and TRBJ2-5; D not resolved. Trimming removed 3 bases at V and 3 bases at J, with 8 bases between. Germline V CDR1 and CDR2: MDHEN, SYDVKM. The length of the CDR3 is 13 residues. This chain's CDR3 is CASSLGWEETQYF. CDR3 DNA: TGTGCCAGCAGTTTGGGGTGGGAAGAGACCCAGTACTTC.

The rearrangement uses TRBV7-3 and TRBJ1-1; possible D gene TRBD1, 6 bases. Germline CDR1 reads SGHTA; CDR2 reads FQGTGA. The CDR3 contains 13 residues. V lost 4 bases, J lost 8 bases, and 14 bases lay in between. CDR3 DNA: TGTGCCAGCAGCTCCGGACAGCTGGGGGAAGCTTTCTTT. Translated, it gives CASSSGQLGEAFF.